Listed below are T cell receptor beta chains from one sample, sequenced in a study of blood T cell repertoires in COVID-19. Produced via immunoSEQ multiplex PCR; TCRdb's table is partial and in-frame only. The sample contains approximately 300,000 clones, 84% of which appear only once. What was sequenced was peripheral blood. The origin of the receptors is a person between 65 and 79 years old with COVID-19, enrolled during active disease. CDR3s include the opening cysteine and the closing phenylalanine or tryptophan. D genes are given only for firm matches. Not all rows give a size; the values are once, few, many and, for expanded clones, a class.

TRBJ1-5	NA	NA	TRBV27	CASSLLGQKGNQPQHF	TGTGCCAGCAGTTTACTCGGACAAAAAGGAAATCAGCCCCAGCATTTT
TRBJ2-3	NA	NA	TRBV12-3/TRBV12-4	CASSVHDTQYF	TGTGCCAGCAGCGTACATGATACGCAGTATTTT
TRBJ1-1	few	NA	TRBV27	CASSFQASAGMNTEAFF	TGTGCCAGCAGTTTTCAGGCCTCAGCTGGTATGAACACTGAAGCTTTCTTT
TRBJ1-1	NA	NA	TRBV18	CASSQTGEHMNTEAFF	TGTGCCAGCTCACAAACAGGCGAGCATATGAACACTGAAGCTTTCTTT
TRBJ2-2	NA	TRBD1	TRBV18	CASSPQGAAGELFF	TGTGCCAGCTCACCACAGGGGGCAGCCGGGGAGCTGTTTTTT
TRBJ2-1	NA	TRBD2	TRBV28	CASSFLAGGYNEQFF	TGTGCCAGCAGTTTTCTAGCGGGGGGCTACAATGAGCAGTTCTTC
TRBJ2-7	NA	NA	TRBV4-1	CASSQADSSYEQYF	TGCGCCAGCAGCCAAGCAGACAGTTCCTACGAGCAGTACTTC
TRBJ1-5	NA	NA	TRBV5-6	CASSRIDSLSNQPQHF	TGTGCCAGCAGCCGGATCGACAGTTTGTCCAATCAGCCCCAGCATTTT
TRBJ1-1	NA	TRBD1	TRBV18	CASSPGSGTGMNTEAFF	TGTGCCAGCTCACCAGGGTCCGGGACAGGGATGAACACTGAAGCTTTCTTT
TRBJ1-4	few	TRBD1	TRBV2	CASSQGAPTNEKLFF	TGTGCCAGCAGTCAGGGGGCGCCGACTAATGAAAAACTGTTTTTT
TRBJ2-3	NA	TRBD2	TRBV18	CASSPLPSGARTDTQYF	TGTGCCAGCTCACCACTACCTAGCGGGGCCCGCACAGATACGCAGTATTTT
TRBJ2-7	NA	TRBD2	TRBV11-2	CASSTASGVYEQYF	TGTGCCAGCAGCACCGCTAGCGGGGTGTACGAGCAGTACTTC
TRBJ1-6	NA	NA	TRBV2	CASTFVSSYNSPLHF	TGTGCCAGCACGTTCGTTAGCTCCTATAATTCACCCCTCCACTTT
TRBJ2-1	NA	NA	TRBV18	CASSPDRSASEQFF	TGTGCCAGCTCACCTGACCGTTCGGCTAGTGAGCAGTTCTTC
TRBJ1-5	NA	TRBD1	TRBV4-1	CASSPRDRGDNQPQHF	TGCGCCAGCAGCCCACGGGACAGGGGGGATAATCAGCCCCAGCATTTT
TRBJ2-3	NA	TRBD2	TRBV19	CASSPTSGADTQYF	TGTGCCAGTAGCCCGACTAGCGGGGCAGATACGCAGTATTTT
TRBJ2-2	NA	TRBD2	TRBV24-1	CATSERPLATLANTGELFF	TGTGCCACCAGTGAACGCCCACTAGCGACTTTAGCGAACACCGGGGAGCTGTTTTTT
TRBJ2-5	NA	NA	TRBV6-5	CASRGFGGQETQYF	TGTGCCAGCAGAGGATTTGGAGGGCAAGAGACCCAGTACTTC
TRBJ2-7	once	NA	TRBV5-1	CASTRGGNIYEQYF	TGCGCCAGCACCCGGGGTGGTAACATATACGAGCAGTACTTC
TRBJ2-1	NA	TRBD1	TRBV19	CASSTTGFRINEQFF	TGTGCCAGTAGTACGACAGGGTTTAGGATCAATGAGCAGTTCTTC
TRBJ1-4	NA	NA	TRBV28	CASSYSGRREKLFF	TGTGCCAGCAGTTATTCAGGGAGGCGTGAAAAACTGTTTTTT
TRBJ2-1	NA	NA	TRBV6-2/TRBV6-3	CASSYSAVSYNEQFF	TGTGCCAGCAGTTACTCGGCTGTCTCCTACAATGAGCAGTTCTTC
TRBJ2-7	NA	TRBD1	TRBV10-2	CASSEGDRGGFSYEQYF	TGCGCCAGCAGTGAAGGGGACAGGGGGGGGTTCTCCTACGAGCAGTACTTC
TRBJ2-7	NA	TRBD2	TRBV19	CASSPGPLAGTYEQYF	TGTGCCAGTAGTCCCGGCCCCCTAGCGGGGACCTACGAGCAGTACTTC
TRBJ1-6	NA	NA	TRBV10-3	CAISDRGGGSYNSPLHF	TGTGCCATCAGTGACCGCGGCGGGGGGTCCTATAATTCACCCCTCCACTTT
TRBJ2-5	NA	TRBD1	TRBV3-1/TRBV3-2	CASSQNRGQTQYF	TGTGCCAGCAGCCAGAACAGGGGGCAGACCCAGTACTTC
TRBJ2-4	NA	TRBD2	TRBV5-6	CASSDGTSGIKNIQYF	TGTGCCAGCAGCGACGGGACTAGCGGGATCAAAAACATTCAGTACTTC
TRBJ1-1	NA	TRBD1	TRBV5-1	CASSLARDRMNTEAFF	TGCGCCAGCAGCTTGGCCAGGGACAGAATGAACACTGAAGCTTTCTTT
TRBJ1-6	NA	NA	TRBV2	CASSEGRRSPLHF	TGTGCCAGCAGTGAAGGGAGAAGGTCACCCCTCCACTTT
TRBJ2-7	NA	NA	TRBV19	CASSIDGQGIDEQYF	TGTGCCAGTAGTATAGACGGGCAGGGGATCGACGAGCAGTACTTC
TRBJ1-2	NA	TRBD1	TRBV18	CASSPRDRTNYGYTF	TGTGCCAGCTCACCGCGGGACAGGACTAACTATGGCTACACCTTC
TRBJ2-5	NA	NA	TRBV29-1	CSVGPGGAGTETQYF	TGCAGCGTGGGCCCTGGGGGGGCAGGCACGGAGACCCAGTACTTC
TRBJ2-2	NA	NA	TRBV28	CASTEGVPGELFF	TGTGCCAGCACCGAGGGGGTGCCCGGGGAGCTGTTTTTT
TRBJ2-3	NA	NA	TRBV7-2	CASTFNTDTQYF	TGTGCCAGCACCTTTAACACAGATACGCAGTATTTT
TRBJ2-3	NA	TRBD1	TRBV19	CASSIDRGTDTQYF	TGTGCCAGTAGTATAGACAGGGGGACAGATACGCAGTATTTT
TRBJ2-2	NA	NA	TRBV21-1	CASSKGTGKGGELFF	TGTGCCAGCAGCAAGGGAACAGGGAAGGGCGGGGAGCTGTTTTTT
TRBJ2-7	NA	TRBD1	TRBV4-2	CASSQIPGQGGDEQYF	TGTGCCAGCAGCCAAATCCCCGGACAGGGGGGAGACGAGCAGTACTTC
TRBJ1-1	NA	NA	TRBV6-5	CASSGDTEAFF	TGTGCCAGCAGCGGGGACACTGAAGCTTTCTTT
TRBJ1-3	NA	NA	TRBV12-3/TRBV12-4	CASTSSGNTIYF	TGTGCCAGCACGAGCTCTGGAAACACCATATATTTT
TRBJ2-5	NA	NA	TRBV28	CASSTLGRGTGQETQYF	TGTGCCAGCAGCACCCTGGGACGCGGGACGGGCCAAGAGACCCAGTACTTC
TRBJ2-1	NA	TRBD2	TRBV11-2	CASRPSGGASNEQFF	TGTGCCAGCAGGCCCAGCGGGGGGGCTTCGAATGAGCAGTTCTTC
TRBJ2-3	NA	TRBD1	TRBV5-1	CASSHGTGLADTQYF	TGCGCCAGCAGCCATGGGACAGGGTTGGCAGATACGCAGTATTTT
TRBJ2-3	NA	NA	TRBV11-2	CASSLASGTTDTQYF	TGTGCCAGCAGCTTAGCAAGCGGAACCACAGATACGCAGTATTTT
TRBJ2-3	NA	TRBD2	TRBV5-4	CASSKGVAGAPDTQYF	TGTGCCAGCAGCAAAGGGGTAGCGGGGGCCCCAGATACGCAGTATTTT
TRBJ1-2	NA	TRBD1	TRBV19	CASSTPTGTGGVGYTF	TGTGCCAGTAGTACTCCCACCGGGACAGGGGGTGTTGGCTACACCTTC
TRBJ2-7	NA	NA	TRBV7-9	CASSLDREQYF	TGTGCCAGCAGCTTAGATCGCGAGCAGTACTTC
TRBJ2-3	NA	TRBD2	TRBV2	CASSDGFGGGAGGTDTQYF	TGTGCCAGCAGTGATGGGTTTGGCGGGGGGGCCGGGGGCACAGATACGCAGTATTTT